The sequence of this T cell receptor beta chain was determined in a study of T cell responses to AZD1222 COVID-19 vaccine. Repertoires were generated with immunoSEQ multiplex PCR, while TCRdb's copy carries only in-frame clones and drops some. The table has approximately 150,000 clones, around nine tenths seen once; the top ten hold 1.4%. CDR1 is LNHDA and CDR2 is SQIVND in the germline V gene (reference sequence). CDR3 length: 13 amino acids. Trimming removed 2 bases from V and 1 base from J, with 5 bases in between. This sequence was found in an adult in good health. Here the sequenced sample was peripheral blood, taken on day 0 of AZD1222 vaccination. This chain uses TRBV19 with TRBJ1-1; D call uncertain. The CDR3, as DNA: TGTGCCAGTAGTATAACGGGGAACACTGAAGCTTTCTTT. Encoded protein: CASSITGNTEAFF.